These 9 T cell receptor beta chains came from one sample sequenced in a study of blood T cell repertoires in COVID-19. Some clones are missing from TCRdb's copy, which holds only in-frame ones; the method was immunoSEQ multiplex PCR. This table holds approximately 74,000 clones, roughly 90% found once. Sequences were obtained from peripheral blood. The origin of the receptors is a woman aged 55-75 years with acute or convalescent COVID-19.

The chain has TRBV9 and TRBJ2-5, with 12 bases identical to TRBD2. CDR3 length: 16 residues. Losses at the gene ends were 0 bases for V and 5 bases for J; bases not matched to a gene: 5. CDR1 and CDR2 (germline): SGDLS, YYNGEE. The CDR3 DNA reads TGTGCCAGCAGCGTAGTTCCTAGCGGGGGGGTTGAGACCCAGTACTTC. It specifies CASSVVPSGGVETQYF. The full variable domain, rest sourced from reference TRBV9 and TRBJ2-5, is DSGVTQTPKHLITATGQRVTLRCSPRSGDLSVYWYQQSLDQGLQFLIQYYNGEERAKGNILERFSAQQFPDLHSELNLSSLELGDSALYFCASSVVPSGGVETQYFGPGTRLLVL.

The chain uses TRBV28 and TRBJ2-5, with 11 positions matching TRBD2. V lost 6 bases and J lost 5; bases outside the gene matches: 11. Germline V gene sequence: CDR1 MDHEN, CDR2 SYDVKM. The CDR3 consists of 16 residues. As DNA, the CDR3 is TGTGCCAGCAGGGCCAGGGTAGCGGGGGGGCTTGAGACCCAGTACTTC. Residues: CASRARVAGGLETQYF.

The chain has TRBV5-8 and TRBJ2-6; 12 bases match TRBD1. This CDR3 comprises 18 residues. V lost 5 bases, J lost 1 base, and 7 bases stayed unmatched. The germline V gene has CDR1 SGHTS and CDR2 YDEGEE. DNA for the CDR3: TGTGCCAGCAGGCGGGACAGGGGGCTTGTATCTGGGGCCAACGTCCTGACTTTC. Translating gives CASRRDRGLVSGANVLTF.

The V call is TRBV6-5, the J call TRBJ1-1; possible D gene TRBD1, 6 bases. Germline CDR1 and CDR2: MNHEY and SVGAGI. Trimming took 10 bases from V and 3 from J, leaving 21 bases between them. This CDR3 spans 15 amino acids. The CDR3 loop is CATRSRRGGDTEAFF. For the CDR3, the DNA is TGTGCCACACGCTCTCGAAGGGGGGGCGACACTGAAGCTTTCTTT.

The chain uses TRBV11-2 and TRBJ2-7; no reliable D call. Germline V lookup: CDR1 SGHAT, CDR2 FQNNGV. The V and J ends lost 2 bases and 4 bases respectively, with 9 bases between them. This CDR3 has 13 amino acids. The CDR3 here is CASSLKGAYEQYV. In nucleotides, the CDR3 is TGTGCCAGCAGCTTAAAAGGAGCTTACGAGCAGTACGTC.

This chain joins TRBV25-1 and TRBJ2-3; 10 nucleotides match TRBD2. The CDR3 is 15 amino acids. J lost 3 bases, V lost 2 bases, and 2 bases had no gene match. Germline V CDR1 and CDR2: MGHDK, SYGVNS. CDR3 amino acids: CASSERGLATDTQYF. The CDR3 DNA reads as TGTGCCAGCAGTGAAAGGGGACTAGCGACAGATACGCAGTATTTT.

CDR3: CASSEPPGGLSGNTIYF. DNA for the CDR3: TGTGCCAGCAGTGAGCCGCCGGGGGGGTTGTCTGGAAACACCATATATTTT. This sequence joins TRBV6-1 and TRBJ1-3; D may be TRBD1 (5 bases). CDR3 length: 17 residues. The V gene lost 3 bases and the J gene lost 1 base, with 16 bases spanning the gap. The germline V gene encodes CDR1 MNHNS and CDR2 SASEGT.

The chain couples TRBV29-1 to TRBJ2-5; D is ambiguous. This CDR3 is built from 13 residues. Germline V lookup: CDR1 SQVTM, CDR2 ANQGSEA. Trimming stripped 6 bases from V and 1 base from J, with 12 bases between. CDR3 DNA: TGCAGCGTCGCCATGACTGTCCAAGAGACCCAGTACTTC. Its translation is CSVAMTVQETQYF.

The chain carries TRBV5-1 and TRBJ2-1, with 7 bases that match TRBD1. This CDR3 spans 16 amino acids. Looked up from germline, CDR1 is SGHRS and CDR2 is YFSETQ. V lost 4 bases to trimming and J lost 2 bases; unmatched junction nucleotides: 9. CDR3: CASSQGQPFPYNEQFF. DNA of the CDR3: TGCGCCAGCAGCCAGGGACAGCCCTTCCCCTACAATGAGCAGTTCTTC.